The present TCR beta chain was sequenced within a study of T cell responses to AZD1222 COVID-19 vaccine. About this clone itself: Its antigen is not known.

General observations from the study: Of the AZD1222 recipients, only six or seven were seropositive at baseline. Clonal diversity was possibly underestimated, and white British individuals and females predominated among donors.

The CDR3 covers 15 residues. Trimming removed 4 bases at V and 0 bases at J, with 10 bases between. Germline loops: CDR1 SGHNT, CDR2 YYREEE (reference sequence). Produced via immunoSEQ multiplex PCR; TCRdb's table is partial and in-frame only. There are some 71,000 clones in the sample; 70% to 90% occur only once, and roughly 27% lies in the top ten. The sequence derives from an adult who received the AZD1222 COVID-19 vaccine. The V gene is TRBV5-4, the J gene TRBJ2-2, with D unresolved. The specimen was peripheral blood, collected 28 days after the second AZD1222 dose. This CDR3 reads CASSGSGSNTGELFF. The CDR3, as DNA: TGTGCCAGCAGCGGGTCAGGCTCGAACACCGGGGAGCTGTTTTTT. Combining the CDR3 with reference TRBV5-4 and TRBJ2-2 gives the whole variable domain ETGVTQSPTHLIKTRGQQVTLRCSSQSGHNTVSWYQQALGQGPQFIFQYYREEENGRGNFPPRFSGLQFPNYSSELNVNALELDDSALYLCASSGSGSNTGELFFGEGSRLTVL.